Each of the 23 T cell receptor beta chains below was sequenced from the same sample in a study of blood T cell repertoires in COVID-19. Assay: immunoSEQ multiplex PCR; the TCRdb copy retains only in-frame clones and omits some. The repertoire holds approximately 500,000 clones, with roughly nine tenths as singletons. Sample: peripheral blood. The receptors derive from a woman between 45 and 65 years old with COVID-19, enrolled during active disease.

The chain carries TRBV18 and TRBJ2-3; perhaps TRBD1 as D (6 bases). V was pared by 5 bases and J by 2 bases, with 11 bases between. CDR3 length: 14 residues. Germline lookup yields CDR1 KGHSH and CDR2 LQKENI. CDR3 DNA sequence: TGTGCCAGCTCAAACGGACAGACCACAGATACGCAGTATTTT. Protein: CASSNGQTTDTQYF.

The chain carries TRBV10-3 and TRBJ2-3, with TRBD2 matching 10 bases. V was pared by 2 bases and J by 3 bases, with 5 bases of the junction left unmatched. Germline lookup yields CDR1 ENHRY and CDR2 SYGVKD. The CDR3 totals 16 residues. The CDR3: CAISEQTSGSTDTQYF. The CDR3 DNA reads TGTGCCATCAGTGAGCAGACTAGCGGGTCGACAGATACGCAGTATTTT.

V gene TRBV2 combines with J gene TRBJ1-1; 8 bases are a match to TRBD1. With V trimmed by 0 bases and J by 4 bases, 4 bases remained unmatched. The germline V gene encodes CDR1 SNHLY and CDR2 FYNNEI. The CDR3 has 15 residues. CDR3 residues: CASSEAPGGGTEAFF. In DNA, the CDR3 is TGTGCCAGCAGTGAAGCCCCAGGGGGCGGCACTGAAGCTTTCTTT.

The rearrangement joins TRBV5-6 to TRBJ2-5; TRBD2 agrees at 12 bases. The CDR3 is 16 residues long. V trimming: 0 bases; J trimming: 7 bases; junction bases outside the gene matches: 7. From germline, CDR1 is SGHDT and CDR2 YYEEEE. The CDR3 here is CASSLEASGGAGTQYF. In DNA, the CDR3 is TGTGCCAGCAGCTTGGAGGCTAGCGGGGGGGCCGGGACCCAGTACTTC.

This chain connects TRBV2 to TRBJ2-1, with 7 bases identical to TRBD2. V shed 1 base, J shed 3 bases, and the junction held 6 bases outside the gene matches. Per germline, CDR1 SNHLY and CDR2 FYNNEI. This CDR3 contains 16 residues. CDR3 protein: CASSEEGLAVYNEQFF. In DNA, the CDR3 is TGTGCCAGCAGTGAAGAGGGGCTAGCGGTCTACAATGAGCAGTTCTTC.

The chain recombines TRBV3-1 (or the pseudogene TRBV3-2) with TRBJ2-5, with TRBD2 as a possible D gene (6 bases). The CDR3 length is 15 residues. The germline V and J ends were trimmed by 10 bases and 5 bases, with 23 bases remaining between them. CDR1 is LGHDT and CDR2 is YNNKEL in the germline V gene (reference sequence). CDR3 sequence: CAISSGTYTGETQYF. CDR3 DNA: TGTGCCATATCATCCGGGACTTATACTGGCGAGACCCAGTACTTC.

The CDR3 protein is CASSEGQGVGAFF. The DNA of the CDR3 is TGTGCCAGCAGTGAGGGGCAGGGTGTAGGAGCTTTCTTT. The chain employs TRBV6-1 and TRBJ1-1, with D maybe TRBD1 (5 bases). There are 13 residues in the CDR3. Trimming pared 3 bases from V and 10 bases from J, leaving 15 bases between. The germline V gene has CDR1 MNHNS and CDR2 SASEGT.

The rearrangement links TRBV6-6 to TRBJ2-1; no definite D call. The CDR3 has 12 amino acids. The V and J ends lost 8 bases and 7 bases respectively, with 12 bases between them. Germline CDR1 is MNHNY and CDR2 is SVGAGI (reference sequence). The CDR3 sequence: CASSLPLNEQFF. The CDR3, as DNA: TGTGCCAGCTCCCTTCCCCTGAATGAGCAGTTCTTC.

The chain uses TRBV9 and TRBJ1-4; 7 nucleotides agree with TRBD1. CDR3 length: 20 residues. The V and J ends lost 3 bases and 0 bases, in that order; junction bases with no gene match: 17. Germline CDR1 reads SGDLS; CDR2 reads YYNGEE. The CDR3 reads CASSAVNYRDSFTTNEKLFF. The CDR3 bases are TGTGCCAGCAGCGCCGTCAATTACCGGGACAGTTTCACAACTAATGAAAAACTGTTTTTT.

This chain uses TRBV4-1 with TRBJ1-2; D not certain. The CDR3 loop spans 14 amino acids. V was shortened by 0 bases and J by 7 bases, with 12 bases between the two germline ends. Germline V gene sequence: CDR1 MGHRA, CDR2 YSYEKL. The CDR3 is CASSQDGLLGGYTF. In DNA form, the CDR3 reads TGCGCCAGCAGCCAAGATGGACTTCTCGGTGGCTACACCTTC.

The chain employs TRBV19 and TRBJ1-2, with D possibly being TRBD1 (6 bases). The CDR3 is 13 amino acids. V was cut by 6 bases and J by 5 bases, with 13 bases left in between. CDR1 is LNHDA and CDR2 is SQIVND in the germline V gene (reference sequence). This CDR3 reads CASRPDRTYGYTF. In DNA form, the CDR3 reads TGTGCCAGTAGACCCGACAGGACTTATGGCTACACCTTC.

This sequence joins TRBV5-1 and TRBJ2-1; 10 bases agree with TRBD2. The germline V gene encodes CDR1 SGHRS and CDR2 YFSETQ. CDR3 length: 16 residues. J lost 4 bases, V lost 4 bases, and 8 bases had no gene match. The CDR3 nucleotides read TGCGCCAGCAGCCTTGTAGCGGGGGGACAATACAATGAGCAGTTCTTC. It is translated as CASSLVAGGQYNEQFF.

CDR3 residues: CASTLAGGPSGELFF. The DNA for the CDR3 is TGTGCCAGCACTTTGGCGGGGGGTCCTTCCGGGGAGCTGTTTTTT. The V gene is TRBV6-5, the J gene TRBJ2-2; 8 nucleotides agree with TRBD2. With 7 bases clipped from V and 6 bases from J, the junction kept 10 bases outside the gene matches. Per germline, CDR1 MNHEY and CDR2 SVGAGI. The CDR3 length is 15 residues.

The V and J genes are TRBV29-1 and TRBJ1-1; 8 bases match TRBD1. Looked up from germline, CDR1 is SQVTM and CDR2 is ANQGSEA. The V and J ends lost 7 bases and 5 bases, in that order; junction bases with no gene match: 6. The CDR3 is 12 residues long. DNA of the CDR3: TGCAGCGCGGACAGGGATCGTACTGAAGCTTTCTTT. Translation gives CSADRDRTEAFF.

Note on this clone: Other DNA sequences within the sample encode an identical CDR3. The V gene is TRBV11-2, the J gene TRBJ2-1; 12 nucleotides align to TRBD2. The CDR3 extends over 15 amino acids. Germline V gene sequence: CDR1 SGHAT, CDR2 FQNNGV. V was pared by 6 bases and J by 4 bases, with 4 bases of the junction left unmatched. The CDR3 reads CASSQLAGGYNEQFF. CDR3 DNA: TGTGCCAGCAGTCAACTAGCGGGGGGTTACAATGAGCAGTTCTTC.

V is TRBV15 and J is TRBJ1-5; the D gene is possibly TRBD1 (5 bases). CDR1 and CDR2 from the germline V gene are LNHNV and YYDKDF (reference sequence). The CDR3 consists of 15 residues. Trimming stripped 3 bases from V and 9 bases from J, with 18 bases between. This chain's CDR3 is CATSRGLGGDRPQHF. CDR3 bases: TGTGCCACCAGCAGGGGTCTGGGGGGGGATCGGCCCCAGCATTTT.

V usage is TRBV13 and J usage is TRBJ2-1; no firm D call. The CDR3 runs 15 residues. Per the germline V gene, CDR1 is PRHDT and CDR2 is FYEKMQ (reference sequence). V was shortened by 5 bases and J by 0 bases, with 11 bases between the two germline ends. The CDR3 sequence is CASSPRVGSYNEQFF. CDR3 bases: TGTGCCAGCAGCCCTCGGGTGGGCTCCTACAATGAGCAGTTCTTC.

The chain couples TRBV30 to TRBJ2-2, with D uncertain. The CDR3 length is 15 residues. The germline V and J ends were trimmed by 0 bases and 4 bases, with 12 bases remaining between them. CDR1 is GTSNPN and CDR2 is SVGIG in the germline V gene (reference sequence). This CDR3 reads CAWSVTRVGTGELFF. In DNA, the CDR3 is TGTGCCTGGAGTGTAACCCGGGTTGGCACCGGGGAGCTGTTTTTT.

The rearrangement joins TRBV5-1 to TRBJ2-1; 9 nucleotides align to TRBD1. V was clipped by 2 bases and J by 7 bases; unmatched bases: 10. Germline lookup yields CDR1 SGHRS and CDR2 YFSETQ. CDR3 size: 16 residues. The CDR3 loop is CASSFLVGTGQNEQFF. CDR3 DNA sequence: TGCGCCAGCAGCTTCCTTGTTGGGACAGGGCAAAATGAGCAGTTCTTC.

This chain links TRBV19 with TRBJ1-2, with D unresolved. V was cut by 4 bases and J by 1 base, with 13 bases left in between. Germline V gives CDR1 LNHDA, CDR2 SQIVND (reference sequence). The CDR3 totals 15 residues. CDR3 coding DNA: TGTGCCAGTAGTAATGTCACATATCTTAACTATGGCTACACCTTC. It translates to CASSNVTYLNYGYTF.

As to this clone: Other DNA sequences within the sample encode an identical CDR3. J is TRBJ1-6 and V is TRBV9; weak D call: TRBD1 (5 bases). V was shortened by 2 bases and J by 0 bases, with 6 bases between the two germline ends. The germline gives CDR1 SGDLS, CDR2 YYNGEE. The CDR3 is 15 amino acids. CDR3 sequence: CASSVDSSYNSPLHF. DNA of the CDR3: TGTGCCAGCAGCGTCGACAGCTCCTATAATTCACCCCTCCACTTT.

This chain joins TRBV5-1 and TRBJ2-4, with 7 bases aligning to TRBD1. Germline V gene lookup returns CDR1 SGHRS and CDR2 YFSETQ. The CDR3 contains 13 residues. V trimming: 6 bases; J trimming: 8 bases; junction bases outside the gene matches: 8. This CDR3 reads CASTSAQGDIQYF. Here the CDR3 DNA reads TGCGCCAGCACCAGCGCTCAGGGGGACATTCAGTACTTC. Drawing the rest from reference TRBV5-1 and TRBJ2-4, the complete variable domain is KAGVTQTPRYLIKTRGQQVTLSCSPISGHRSVSWYQQTPGQGLQFLFEYFSETQRNKGNFPGRFSGRQFSNSRSEMNVSTLELGDSALYLCASTSAQGDIQYFGAGTRLSVL.

The rearrangement joins TRBV6-6 to TRBJ2-7, with TRBD2 identical over 11 bases. Germline CDR1 reads MNHNY; CDR2 reads SVGAGI (reference sequence). V shed 4 bases and J 4 bases; nucleotides not matched to a gene: 9. CDR3 length: 16 residues. DNA of the CDR3: TGTGCCAGCAGTTCTGCCGGAGTAGCGGGGGGGTACGAGCAGTACTTC. Its translation: CASSSAGVAGGYEQYF.